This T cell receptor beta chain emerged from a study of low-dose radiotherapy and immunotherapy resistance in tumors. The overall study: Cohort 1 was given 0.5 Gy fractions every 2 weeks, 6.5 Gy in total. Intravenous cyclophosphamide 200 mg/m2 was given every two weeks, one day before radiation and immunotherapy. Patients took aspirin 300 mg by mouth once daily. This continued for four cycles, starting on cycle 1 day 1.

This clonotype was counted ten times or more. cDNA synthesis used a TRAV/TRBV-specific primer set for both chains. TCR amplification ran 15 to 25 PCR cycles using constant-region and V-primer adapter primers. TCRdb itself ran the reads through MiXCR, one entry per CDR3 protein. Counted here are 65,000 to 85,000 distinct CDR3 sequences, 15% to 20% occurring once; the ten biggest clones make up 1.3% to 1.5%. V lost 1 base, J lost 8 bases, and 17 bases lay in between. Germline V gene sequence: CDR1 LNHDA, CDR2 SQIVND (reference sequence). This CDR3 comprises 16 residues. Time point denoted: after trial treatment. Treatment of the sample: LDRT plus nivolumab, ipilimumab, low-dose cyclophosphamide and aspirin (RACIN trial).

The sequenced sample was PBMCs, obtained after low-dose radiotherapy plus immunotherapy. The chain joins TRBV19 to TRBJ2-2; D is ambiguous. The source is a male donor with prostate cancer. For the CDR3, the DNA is TGTGCCAGTAGTATAGGCATCCTTCCGATCGCGGGGGAGCTGTTTTTT. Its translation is CASSIGILPIAGELFF.